This T cell receptor beta chain was identified in a study of blood T cell repertoires in COVID-19. CDR1 and CDR2 from the germline V gene are LNHDA and SQIVND (reference sequence). The ends lost 4 bases at V and 1 base at J; junction bases unmatched: 6. This CDR3 is built from 16 residues. Everyone who took part was roughly 18 to 89 years old, and they came from about two dozen US areas. Assignments of participants to cohorts depended upon their own reported clinical history. Assay used: immunoSEQ multiplex PCR; TCRdb lists only in-frame clones, some missing. Counted here are about 220,000 clones, just over 85% occurring once; the ten biggest clones make up roughly 14%.

This chain connects TRBV19 to TRBJ1-5; 8 bases agree with TRBD1. The clonotype comes from a woman between 50 and 59 years old with acute COVID-19. Input material: PBMCs or T cells enriched from blood (not recorded which). CDR3 in amino acids: CASSNTRGLSNQPQHF. CDR3 DNA sequence: TGTGCCAGTAGTAACACCAGGGGGCTGAGCAATCAGCCCCAGCATTTT. Full variable domain (rest looked up from reference TRBV19 and TRBJ1-5): DGGITQSPKYLFRKEGQNVTLSCEQNLNHDAMYWYRQDPGQGLRLIYYSQIVNDFQKGDIAEGYSVSREKKESFPLTVTSAQKNPTAFYLCASSNTRGLSNQPQHFGDGTRLSIL.